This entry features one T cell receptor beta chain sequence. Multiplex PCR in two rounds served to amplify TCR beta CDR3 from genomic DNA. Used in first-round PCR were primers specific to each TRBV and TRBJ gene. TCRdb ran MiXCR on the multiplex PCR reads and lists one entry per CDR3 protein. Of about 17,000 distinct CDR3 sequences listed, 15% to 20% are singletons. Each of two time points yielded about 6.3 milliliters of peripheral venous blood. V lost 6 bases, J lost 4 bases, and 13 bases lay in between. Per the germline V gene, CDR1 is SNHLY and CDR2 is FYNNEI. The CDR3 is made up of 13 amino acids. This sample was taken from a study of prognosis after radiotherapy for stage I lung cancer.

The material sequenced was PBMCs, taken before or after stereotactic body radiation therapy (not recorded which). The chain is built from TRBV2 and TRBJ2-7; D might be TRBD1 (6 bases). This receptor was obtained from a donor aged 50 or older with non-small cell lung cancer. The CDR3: CASSPGTPYEQYF. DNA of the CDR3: TGTGCCAGCAGCCCCGGGACACCGTACGAGCAGTACTTC.